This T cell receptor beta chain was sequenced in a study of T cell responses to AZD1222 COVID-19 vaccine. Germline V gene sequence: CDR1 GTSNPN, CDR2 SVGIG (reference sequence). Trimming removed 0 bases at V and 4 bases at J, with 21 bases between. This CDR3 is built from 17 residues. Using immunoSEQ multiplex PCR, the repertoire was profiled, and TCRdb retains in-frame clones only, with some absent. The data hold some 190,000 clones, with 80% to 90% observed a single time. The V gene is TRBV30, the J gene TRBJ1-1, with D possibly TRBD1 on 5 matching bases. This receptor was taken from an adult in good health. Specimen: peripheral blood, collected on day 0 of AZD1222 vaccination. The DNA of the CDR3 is TGTGCCTGGAGTGTAGCCAGGGAGGCCCATTGGGGCACTGAAGCTTTCTTT. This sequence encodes CAWSVAREAHWGTEAFF. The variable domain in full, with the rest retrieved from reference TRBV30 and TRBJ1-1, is SQTIHQWPATLVQPVGSPLSLECTVEGTSNPNLYWYRQAAGRGLQLLFYSVGIGQISSEVPQNLSASRPQDRQFILSSKKLLLSDSGFYLCAWSVAREAHWGTEAFFGQGTRLTVV.